This T cell receptor beta chain was sequenced for a study of metastatic and nonmetastatic thyroid tumors. Across the study: Thyroid patients, malignant and benign, had repertoires compared across blood and tumor or nodule tissue.

In the authors' workflow: Using the CDR3 differences seen across clinicopathological groups, the authors built a distant-metastasis classifier for papillary thyroid cancer, which was meant to discriminate distant-metastatic patients. TCRdb re-clonotyped the PCR reads via MiXCR. In this record, the V and J calls reflect TCRdb's handling and not the investigators' own analysis. The sample holds about 14,000 clones; approximately 30% are singletons and the top ten take under 20%. Study-wide findings and caveats: It was reportedly found that TCR beta diversity was significantly higher in malignant thyroid tumors than in benign nodules, a difference seen in both blood and tumor samples.

Treatment of any kind had been given to no patient before thyroid surgery. J lost 3 bases, V lost 7 bases, and 7 bases had no gene match. This CDR3 is 15 amino acids long. Germline CDR1 reads KGHDR; CDR2 reads SFDVKD. By share of the sample, this clone is medium-sized. What it binds is not known. The sequenced sample was tumor tissue. The J gene is TRBJ2-2, the V gene TRBV24-1; 7 positions match TRBD1. This receptor was taken from a female donor with papillary thyroid cancer or a benign thyroid nodule (not recorded which). Some clones in this sample may be carry-over from other donors' samples. The CDR3 coding sequence is TGTGCCACCAGCTCCGGAGGACAGGACACCGGGGAGCTGTTTTTT. Amino acids: CATSSGGQDTGELFF.